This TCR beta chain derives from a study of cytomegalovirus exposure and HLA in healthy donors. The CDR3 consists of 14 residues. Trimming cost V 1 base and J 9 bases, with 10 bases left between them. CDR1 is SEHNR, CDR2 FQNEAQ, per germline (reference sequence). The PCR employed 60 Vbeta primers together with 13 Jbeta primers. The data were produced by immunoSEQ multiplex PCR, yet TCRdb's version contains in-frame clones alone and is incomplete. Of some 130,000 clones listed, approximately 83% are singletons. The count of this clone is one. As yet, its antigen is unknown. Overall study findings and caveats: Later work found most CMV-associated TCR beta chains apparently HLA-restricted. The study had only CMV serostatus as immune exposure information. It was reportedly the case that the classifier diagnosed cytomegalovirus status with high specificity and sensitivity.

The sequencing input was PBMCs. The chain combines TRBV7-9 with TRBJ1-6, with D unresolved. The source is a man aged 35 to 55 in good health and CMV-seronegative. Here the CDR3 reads CASSLGGLGSPLHF. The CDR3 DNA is TGTGCCAGCAGCTTAGGAGGGCTGGGTTCACCCCTCCACTTT.